This T cell receptor (beta chain) emerged from a study of blood T cells in healthy people across ages. It was with a sample-barcoded 5' primer and a J-beta primer mix that a second PCR of roughly 7 to 12 cycles was run. TCRdb re-called the 5' RACE reads with MiXCR, one entry per CDR3 protein. This table has around 900,000 distinct CDR3 sequences, about 51% appearing once. No fewer than 6.5 million PBMCs went into each sample. Trimming cost V 6 bases and J 4 bases; bases outside gene matches: 7. CDR3 length: 14 residues. The sequencing sample was made of blood. The V call is TRBV12-3 or TRBV12-4, the J call TRBJ2-5, with 8 bases that match TRBD1. The TCR sequence derives from a woman between 55 and 75 years old in good health. The DNA for the CDR3 is TGTGCCAGCAGCCTAAAACAGGGGGGAGAGACCCAGTACTTC. Translating gives CASSLKQGGETQYF.